These 7 T cell receptor beta chains came from one sample sequenced in a study of vaccination effects on CD4 cells after COVID-19 (dated by TCRdb to between 2021 and 2024). Their antigens remain unidentified. Library creation used the immunoSEQ multiplex PCR assay. This is the immuneACCESS table as TCRdb keeps it, with only in-frame sequences that have V and J called. A part of the clones is gone; compared with another copy, unresolved V genes explain less than half, and the rest is unexplained. This sample lists 25,000 to 35,000 clones; 70% were detected once. Jointly, the top ten make up approximately 3.9% of the sample. After approximately eleven days of culture, CD4+ T cells were isolated with the EasySep CD4+ T cell isolation kit. The specimen was CD4+ T cells from PBMCs cultured without peptide, collected before COVID-19 vaccination. The receptors originated from a human donor who received a COVID-19 vaccine.

The chain employs TRBV6-1 and TRBJ1-4, with a tentative D call TRBD1 (5 bases). The CDR3 is 16 amino acids. Per the germline V gene, CDR1 is MNHNS and CDR2 is SASEGT. V was clipped by 2 bases and J by 8 bases, with 18 bases between them. The CDR3 DNA is TGTGCCAGCAGTGAAAGTAGGAACAGGATGAGAGAAAAACTGTTTTTT. Translation: CASSESRNRMREKLFF.

The rearrangement joins TRBV18 to TRBJ1-6; TRBD1 matches at 7 bases. This CDR3 region has 15 residues. The germline V gene has CDR1 KGHSH and CDR2 LQKENI. The junction had 8 bases not matched to a gene; V was cut back by 6 bases and J by 6 bases. The CDR3 sequence is CASSLDGTANSPLHF. CDR3 in DNA: TGTGCCAGCTCTCTCGACGGGACAGCTAATTCACCCCTCCACTTT.

Written as DNA, the CDR3 is TGTGCCATCAGTGAGTCTGCGACAGGGGCCGGTGGTGCACAAGAGACCCAGTACTTC. It encodes CAISESATGAGGAQETQYF. V gene TRBV10-3 combines with J gene TRBJ2-5; 8 positions agree with TRBD1. V was pared by 0 bases and J by 2 bases, with 14 bases of the junction left unmatched. Per the germline V gene, CDR1 is ENHRY and CDR2 is SYGVKD. The CDR3 has 19 amino acids.

This clone was observed a single time. This chain connects TRBV12-3 or TRBV12-4 to TRBJ1-5; D remains ambiguous. The CDR3 has 13 amino acids. Deletions cut 2 bases from V and 9 bases from J, with 11 bases between. The CDR3 coding sequence is TGTGCCAGCAGTTTACAGGCGCCTGGGCCCCAGCATTTT. Its translation: CASSLQAPGPQHF.

CDR3 region: CASSPRGGAGGTTGNTIYF. Here the CDR3 DNA reads TGTGCCAGCAGCCCTAGGGGGGGCGCAGGGGGAACAACTGGAAACACCATATATTTT. This rearrangement joins TRBV9 to TRBJ1-3; 7 bases agree with TRBD1. CDR1 is SGDLS, CDR2 YYNGEE, per germline. The V and J ends lost 4 bases and 2 bases, in that order; junction bases with no gene match: 18. There are 19 residues in the CDR3.

CDR3 region: CASTPRGDSYEQYF. The DNA of the CDR3 is TGTGCCAGCACCCCCCGGGGGGACTCCTACGAGCAGTACTTC. The rearrangement links TRBV5-6 to TRBJ2-7; 7 bases map to TRBD2. The CDR3 covers 14 residues. The V segment lost 6 bases and the J segment 0 bases; nucleotides outside the gene matches: 6. The germline CDR1 and CDR2 sequences are SGHDT and YYEEEE.

The rearrangement links TRBV2 to TRBJ2-2, with 9 bases identical to TRBD2. CDR1 and CDR2 from the germline V gene are SNHLY and FYNNEI. With 7 bases clipped from V and 6 bases from J, the junction kept 3 bases outside the gene matches. The CDR3 consists of 13 residues. CDR3 region: CASNSGSSGELFF. CDR3 coding DNA: TGTGCCAGCAATAGCGGGAGTTCCGGGGAGCTGTTTTTT.